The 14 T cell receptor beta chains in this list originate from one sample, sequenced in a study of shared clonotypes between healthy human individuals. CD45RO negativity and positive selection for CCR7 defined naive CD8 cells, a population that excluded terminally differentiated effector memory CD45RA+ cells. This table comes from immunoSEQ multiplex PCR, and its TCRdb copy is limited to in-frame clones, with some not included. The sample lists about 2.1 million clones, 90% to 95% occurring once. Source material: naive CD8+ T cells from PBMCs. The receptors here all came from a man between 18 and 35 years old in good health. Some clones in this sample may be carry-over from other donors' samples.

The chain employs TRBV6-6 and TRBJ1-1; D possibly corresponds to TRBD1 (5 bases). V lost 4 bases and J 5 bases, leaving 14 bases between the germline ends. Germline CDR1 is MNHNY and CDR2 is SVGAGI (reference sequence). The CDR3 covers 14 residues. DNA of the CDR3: TGTGCCAGCAGTTTGGACACGCGGGGGACTGAAGCTTTCTTT. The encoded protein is CASSLDTRGTEAFF.

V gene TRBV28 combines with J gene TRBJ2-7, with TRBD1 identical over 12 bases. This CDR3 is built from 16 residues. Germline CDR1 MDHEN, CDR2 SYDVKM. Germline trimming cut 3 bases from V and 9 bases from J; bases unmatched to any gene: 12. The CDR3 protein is CASSFPGTGGASTQYF. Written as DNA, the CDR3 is TGTGCCAGCAGTTTTCCAGGGACAGGGGGCGCATCCACGCAGTACTTC.

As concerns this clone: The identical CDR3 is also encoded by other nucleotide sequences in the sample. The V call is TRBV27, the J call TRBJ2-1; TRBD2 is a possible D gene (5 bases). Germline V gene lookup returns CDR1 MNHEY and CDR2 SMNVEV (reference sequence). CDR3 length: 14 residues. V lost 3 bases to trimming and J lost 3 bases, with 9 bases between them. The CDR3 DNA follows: TGTGCCAGCAGTTTTCGGGGATTCTACAATGAGCAGTTCTTC. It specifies CASSFRGFYNEQFF.

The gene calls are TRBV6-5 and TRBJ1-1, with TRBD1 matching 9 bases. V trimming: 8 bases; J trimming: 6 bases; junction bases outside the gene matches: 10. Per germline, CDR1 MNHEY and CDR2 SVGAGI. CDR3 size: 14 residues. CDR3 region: CASVDRHRGPEAFF. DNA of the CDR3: TGTGCCAGCGTTGACCGACACAGGGGGCCTGAAGCTTTCTTT.

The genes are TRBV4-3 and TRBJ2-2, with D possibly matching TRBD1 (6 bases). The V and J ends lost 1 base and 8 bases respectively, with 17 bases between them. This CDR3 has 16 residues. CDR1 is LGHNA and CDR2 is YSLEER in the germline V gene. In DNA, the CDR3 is TGCGCCAGCAGCCAAGGTCACAGGGTGGACTTTGGGGAGCTGTTTTTT. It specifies CASSQGHRVDFGELFF.

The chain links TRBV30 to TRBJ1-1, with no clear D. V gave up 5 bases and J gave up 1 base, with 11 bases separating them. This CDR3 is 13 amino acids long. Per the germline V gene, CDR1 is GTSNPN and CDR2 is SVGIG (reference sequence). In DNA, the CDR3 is TGTGCCTGGGACCCGGACGGGAACACTGAAGCTTTCTTT. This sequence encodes CAWDPDGNTEAFF.

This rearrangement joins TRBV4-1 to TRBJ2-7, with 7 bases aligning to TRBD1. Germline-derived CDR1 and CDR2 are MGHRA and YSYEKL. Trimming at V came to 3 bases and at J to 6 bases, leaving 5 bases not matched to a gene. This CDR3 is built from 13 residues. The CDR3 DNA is TGCGCCAGCAGCCAGCCCGACAGGGTCGAGCAGTACTTC. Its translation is CASSQPDRVEQYF.

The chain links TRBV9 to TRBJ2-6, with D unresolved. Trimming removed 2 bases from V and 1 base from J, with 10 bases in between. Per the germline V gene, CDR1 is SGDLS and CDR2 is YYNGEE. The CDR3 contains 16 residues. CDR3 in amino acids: CASSVDKESGANVLTF. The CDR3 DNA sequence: TGTGCCAGCAGCGTCGATAAGGAGTCTGGGGCCAACGTCCTGACTTTC.

The CDR3 protein is CASSLWGAAYEQYF. The CDR3 DNA follows: TGTGCCAGCAGCTTATGGGGAGCTGCCTACGAGCAGTACTTC. The chain recombines TRBV7-2 with TRBJ2-7; D perhaps matches TRBD2 (5 bases). With 2 bases removed from V and 2 bases from J, the gap between germline ends came to 10 bases. The CDR3 length is 14 residues. Germline assignment: CDR1 SGHTA and CDR2 FQGNSA.

DNA of the CDR3: TGTGCCAGCAGCTTGGGGACAGGCCTTAACTATGGCTACACCTTC. Translated: CASSLGTGLNYGYTF. This chain links TRBV9 with TRBJ1-2, with 8 bases fitting TRBD1. CDR1 is SGDLS, CDR2 YYNGEE, per germline. With V trimmed by 4 bases and J by 1 base, 6 bases remained unmatched. This CDR3 is built from 15 residues.

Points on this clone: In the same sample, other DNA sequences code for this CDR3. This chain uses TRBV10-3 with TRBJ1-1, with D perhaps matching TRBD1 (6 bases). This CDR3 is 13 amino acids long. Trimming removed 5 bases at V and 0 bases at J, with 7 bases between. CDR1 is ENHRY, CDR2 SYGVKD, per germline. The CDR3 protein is CAISQGMNTEAFF. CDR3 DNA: TGTGCCATCAGTCAGGGGATGAACACTGAAGCTTTCTTT.

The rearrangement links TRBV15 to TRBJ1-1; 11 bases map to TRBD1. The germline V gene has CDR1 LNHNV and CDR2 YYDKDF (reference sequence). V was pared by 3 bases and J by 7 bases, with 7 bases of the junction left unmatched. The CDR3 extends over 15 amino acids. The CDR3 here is CATSRSRGTGGEAFF. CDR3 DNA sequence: TGTGCCACCAGCAGGTCTAGAGGGACAGGGGGTGAAGCTTTCTTT. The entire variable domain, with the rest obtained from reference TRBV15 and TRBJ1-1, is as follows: DAMVIQNPRYQVTQFGKPVTLSCSQTLNHNVMYWYQQKSSQAPKLLFHYYDKDFNNEADTPDNFQSRRPNTSFCFLDIRSPGLGDTAMYLCATSRSRGTGGEAFFGQGTRLTVV.

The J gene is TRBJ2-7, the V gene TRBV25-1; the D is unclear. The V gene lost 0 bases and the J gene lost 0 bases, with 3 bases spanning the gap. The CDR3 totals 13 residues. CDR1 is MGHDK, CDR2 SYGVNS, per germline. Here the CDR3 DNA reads TGTGCCAGCAGTGAATACGCCTCCTACGAGCAGTACTTC. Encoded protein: CASSEYASYEQYF.

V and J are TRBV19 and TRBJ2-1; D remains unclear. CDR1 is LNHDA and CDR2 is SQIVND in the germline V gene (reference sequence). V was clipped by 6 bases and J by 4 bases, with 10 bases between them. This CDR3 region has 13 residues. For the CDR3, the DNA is TGTGCCAGTAGCGAGGTCGGGTACAATGAGCAGTTCTTC. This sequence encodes CASSEVGYNEQFF.